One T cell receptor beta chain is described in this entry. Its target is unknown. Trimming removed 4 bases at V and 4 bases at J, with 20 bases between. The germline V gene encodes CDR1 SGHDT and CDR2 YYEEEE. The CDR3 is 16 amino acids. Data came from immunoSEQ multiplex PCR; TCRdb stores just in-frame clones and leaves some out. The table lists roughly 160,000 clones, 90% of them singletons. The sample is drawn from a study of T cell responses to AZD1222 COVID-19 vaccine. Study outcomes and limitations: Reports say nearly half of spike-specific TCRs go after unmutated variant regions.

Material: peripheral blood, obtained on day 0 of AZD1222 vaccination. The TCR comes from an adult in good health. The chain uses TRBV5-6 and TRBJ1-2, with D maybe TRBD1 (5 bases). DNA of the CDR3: TGTGCCAGCAGCGTAGCTTATGAACAGGCCCTCTATGGCTACACCTTC. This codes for CASSVAYEQALYGYTF.